These T cell receptor beta chains were read from a single sample in a study of cytomegalovirus exposure and HLA in healthy donors. The method was immunoSEQ multiplex PCR; TCRdb's version includes in-frame clones alone and lacks a portion of them. Among some 210,000 clones listed, over 80% were seen once. Input material: PBMCs. These receptors originate from a woman aged 18 to 35 in good health and CMV-seronegative. Each CDR3 is given with its conserved first and last residue. The order of the fields is D gene, J gene, V gene, clone size, CDR3 DNA, CDR3 protein. A D gene is named only where the DNA matches it firmly. The size of a clone is reported for some rows only, either as once, few or many, or as a class for expanded clones.

D gene: TRBD2; J gene: TRBJ2-7; V gene: TRBV5-1; clone size: -; CDR3 DNA: TGCGCCAGCAGCTCCAGTGTAGAGATAGCGGGAGAGGTGTACTTC; CDR3 protein: CASSSSVEIAGEVYF
D gene: -; J gene: TRBJ2-7; V gene: TRBV7-2; clone size: -; CDR3 DNA: TGTGCCAGCAGTAACCAGGGGAGAGTCTCCTACGAGCAGTACTTC; CDR3 protein: CASSNQGRVSYEQYF
D gene: TRBD1; J gene: TRBJ1-1; V gene: TRBV11-2; clone size: -; CDR3 DNA: TGTGCCAGCAGCTCCGGGACAGGGCGGGATGAAGCTTTCTTT; CDR3 protein: CASSSGTGRDEAFF
D gene: -; J gene: TRBJ1-3; V gene: TRBV5-6; clone size: -; CDR3 DNA: TGTGCCAGCAGCTTGGGATGGGAAGAAGGAAACACCATATATTTT; CDR3 protein: CASSLGWEEGNTIYF
D gene: -; J gene: TRBJ1-2; V gene: TRBV19; clone size: few; CDR3 DNA: TGTGCCAGTAGTTACGGACAAAACTATGGCTACACCTTC; CDR3 protein: CASSYGQNYGYTF
D gene: -; J gene: TRBJ2-1; V gene: TRBV6-1; clone size: -; CDR3 DNA: TGTGCCAGCGGCCACATCTACAATGAGCAGTTCTTC; CDR3 protein: CASGHIYNEQFF
D gene: TRBD1; J gene: TRBJ1-3; V gene: TRBV5-1; clone size: -; CDR3 DNA: TGCGCCAGCAGGACAGGACAGGGGAACGCTGGAAACACCATATATTTT; CDR3 protein: CASRTGQGNAGNTIYF
D gene: TRBD1; J gene: TRBJ1-5; V gene: TRBV18; clone size: -; CDR3 DNA: TGTGCCAGCTCACAAGGACAGGGACAACAGCCCCAGCATTTT; CDR3 protein: CASSQGQGQQPQHF
D gene: TRBD2; J gene: TRBJ2-1; V gene: TRBV10-3; clone size: -; CDR3 DNA: TGTGCCATCAGTGAGCCCCTGTGGGGGTGGACTAGCGGGAGGAGCTCCTACAATGAGCAGTTCTTC; CDR3 protein: CAISEPLWGWTSGRSSYNEQFF
D gene: -; J gene: TRBJ1-5; V gene: TRBV4-1; clone size: -; CDR3 DNA: TGCGCCAGCAGCCAAGTAGGGGGGAACAATCAGCCCCAGCATTTT; CDR3 protein: CASSQVGGNNQPQHF
D gene: TRBD2; J gene: TRBJ2-3; V gene: TRBV27; clone size: -; CDR3 DNA: TGTGCCAGCAGTTTATCCGGGACTACACCCACAGATACGCAGTATTTT; CDR3 protein: CASSLSGTTPTDTQYF
D gene: -; J gene: TRBJ2-2; V gene: TRBV21-1; clone size: -; CDR3 DNA: TGTGCCAGCAGCAAAGCCCCAGGCGGGGAGCTGTTTTTT; CDR3 protein: CASSKAPGGELFF
D gene: -; J gene: TRBJ1-1; V gene: TRBV4-1; clone size: -; CDR3 DNA: TGCGCCAGCAGCCAAAGGGGGGACTACCGATTGAACACTGAAGCTTTCTTT; CDR3 protein: CASSQRGDYRLNTEAFF
D gene: TRBD1; J gene: TRBJ1-5; V gene: TRBV6-1; clone size: -; CDR3 DNA: TGTGCCAGCAGAACAGGGGGCATTCAGCCCCAGCATTTT; CDR3 protein: CASRTGGIQPQHF
D gene: TRBD2; J gene: TRBJ2-7; V gene: TRBV4-1; clone size: -; CDR3 DNA: TGCGCCAGCAGCCAGGGGACTAGCGGGAGCCACTACGAGCAGTACTTC; CDR3 protein: CASSQGTSGSHYEQYF
D gene: -; J gene: TRBJ2-1; V gene: TRBV10-1; clone size: -; CDR3 DNA: TGCGCCAGCAGTGAGTCTGGGGACATTTACAATGAGCAGTTCTTC; CDR3 protein: CASSESGDIYNEQFF
D gene: -; J gene: TRBJ2-7; V gene: TRBV15; clone size: -; CDR3 DNA: TGTGCCACCAGCTTCAATCCGGGACCCATAAGGTACTCCTACGAGCAGTACTTC; CDR3 protein: CATSFNPGPIRYSYEQYF
D gene: -; J gene: TRBJ1-2; V gene: TRBV2; clone size: few; CDR3 DNA: TGTGCCAGCAGTTCAGGAGGGTCTAATAACTATGGCTACACCTTC; CDR3 protein: CASSSGGSNNYGYTF
D gene: -; J gene: TRBJ2-5; V gene: TRBV30; clone size: -; CDR3 DNA: TGTGCCTGGAGTGTATCGACAGGCCGCGAGACCCAGTACTTC; CDR3 protein: CAWSVSTGRETQYF
D gene: -; J gene: TRBJ2-1; V gene: TRBV7-3; clone size: once; CDR3 DNA: TGTGCCAGCAGCTTTCAAGCGAGCTCCTACAATGAGCAGTTCTTC; CDR3 protein: CASSFQASSYNEQFF
D gene: -; J gene: TRBJ1-1; V gene: TRBV11-2; clone size: -; CDR3 DNA: TGTGCCAGCAGCTTAACGGGGGTTTTGAACACTGAAGCTTTCTTT; CDR3 protein: CASSLTGVLNTEAFF
D gene: TRBD1; J gene: TRBJ1-2; V gene: TRBV9; clone size: -; CDR3 DNA: TGTGCCAGCAGTCCCGGGACAGCGATTTCCTATGGCTACACCTTC; CDR3 protein: CASSPGTAISYGYTF
D gene: -; J gene: TRBJ1-2; V gene: TRBV30; clone size: -; CDR3 DNA: TGTGCCTGGAGTACCAGGGTGGACTATGGCTACACCTTC; CDR3 protein: CAWSTRVDYGYTF
D gene: -; J gene: TRBJ2-7; V gene: TRBV7-2; clone size: -; CDR3 DNA: TGTGCCAGCAGCTTACGCGCCGGCGCCGCCTACGAGCAGTACTTC; CDR3 protein: CASSLRAGAAYEQYF
D gene: -; J gene: TRBJ1-1; V gene: TRBV4-1; clone size: -; CDR3 DNA: TGCGCCAGCAGCCGTCGGGACACGGTTCGGCCTGAAGCTTTCTTT; CDR3 protein: CASSRRDTVRPEAFF
D gene: -; J gene: TRBJ1-2; V gene: TRBV9; clone size: -; CDR3 DNA: TGTGCCAGCAGCTTACAGCTCAACTTAAACTATGGCTACACCTTC; CDR3 protein: CASSLQLNLNYGYTF
D gene: -; J gene: TRBJ2-5; V gene: TRBV5-5; clone size: -; CDR3 DNA: TGTGCCAGCAGCTCGGCCGAACTACAAGAGACCCAGTACTTC; CDR3 protein: CASSSAELQETQYF
D gene: -; J gene: TRBJ1-5; V gene: TRBV9; clone size: -; CDR3 DNA: TGTGCCAGCAGCGCCTTAGAGGGGAGTCAGCCCCAGCATTTT; CDR3 protein: CASSALEGSQPQHF
D gene: -; J gene: TRBJ2-2; V gene: TRBV6-5; clone size: -; CDR3 DNA: TGTGCCAGCAGTTACGACGCGATGGGGCTTACCGGGGAGCTGTTTTTT; CDR3 protein: CASSYDAMGLTGELFF
D gene: -; J gene: TRBJ1-2; V gene: TRBV19; clone size: few; CDR3 DNA: TGTGCCAGTAAAGAAGGGGGAATGGAAGGCTACACCTTC; CDR3 protein: CASKEGGMEGYTF
D gene: -; J gene: TRBJ2-5; V gene: TRBV7-3; clone size: once; CDR3 DNA: TGTGCCAGCAGCTTATCCGGGGCAGCCCCAGAGACCCAGTACTTC; CDR3 protein: CASSLSGAAPETQYF
D gene: -; J gene: TRBJ1-6; V gene: TRBV6-6; clone size: -; CDR3 DNA: TGTGCCAGCAGTTACTCGAAACAGGGTTCACCCCTCCACTTT; CDR3 protein: CASSYSKQGSPLHF
D gene: -; J gene: TRBJ2-7; V gene: TRBV2; clone size: -; CDR3 DNA: TGTGCCAGCAGTGAGGGAAGCGGCTCCTACGAGCAGTACTTC; CDR3 protein: CASSEGSGSYEQYF
D gene: -; J gene: TRBJ2-6; V gene: TRBV2; clone size: -; CDR3 DNA: TGTGCCAGCAATAGCAATTCTGGGGCCAACGTCCTGACTTTC; CDR3 protein: CASNSNSGANVLTF